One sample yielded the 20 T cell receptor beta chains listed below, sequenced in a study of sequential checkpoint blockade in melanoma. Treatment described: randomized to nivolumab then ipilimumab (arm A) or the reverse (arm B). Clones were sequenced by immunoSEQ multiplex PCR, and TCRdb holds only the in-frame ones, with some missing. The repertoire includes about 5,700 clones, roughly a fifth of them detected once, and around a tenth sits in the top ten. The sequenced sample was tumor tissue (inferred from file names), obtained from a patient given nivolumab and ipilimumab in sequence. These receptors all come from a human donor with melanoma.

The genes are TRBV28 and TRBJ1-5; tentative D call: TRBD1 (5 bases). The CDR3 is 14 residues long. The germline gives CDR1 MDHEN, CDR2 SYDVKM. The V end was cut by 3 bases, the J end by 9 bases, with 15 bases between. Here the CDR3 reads CASSFTWAGGPQHF. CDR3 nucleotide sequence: TGTGCCAGCAGTTTCACTTGGGCGGGGGGGCCCCAGCATTTT.

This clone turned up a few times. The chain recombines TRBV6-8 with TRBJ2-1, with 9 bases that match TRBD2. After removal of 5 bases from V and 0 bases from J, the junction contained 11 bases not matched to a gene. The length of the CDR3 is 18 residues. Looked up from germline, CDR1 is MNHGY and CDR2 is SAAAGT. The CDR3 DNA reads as TGTGCCAGCAGTGACCTAGCGGGAATCAGAAGCTCCTACAATGAGCAGTTCTTC. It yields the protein CASSDLAGIRSSYNEQFF.

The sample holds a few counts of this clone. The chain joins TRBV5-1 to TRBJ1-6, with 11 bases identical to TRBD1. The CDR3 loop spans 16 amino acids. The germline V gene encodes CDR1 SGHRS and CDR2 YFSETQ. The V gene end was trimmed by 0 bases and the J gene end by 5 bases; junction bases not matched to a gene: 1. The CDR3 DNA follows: TGCGCCAGCAGCTTGGGGACAGGGGGCCATAATTCACCCCTCCACTTT. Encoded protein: CASSLGTGGHNSPLHF.

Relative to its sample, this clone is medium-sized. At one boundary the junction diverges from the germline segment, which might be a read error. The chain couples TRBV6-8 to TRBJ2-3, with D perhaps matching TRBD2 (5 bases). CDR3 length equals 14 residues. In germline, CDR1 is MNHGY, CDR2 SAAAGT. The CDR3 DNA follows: TGTGCCATCAGTGGGGTGGGAGCAACAGATACGCAGTATTTT. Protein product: CAISGVGATDTQYF.

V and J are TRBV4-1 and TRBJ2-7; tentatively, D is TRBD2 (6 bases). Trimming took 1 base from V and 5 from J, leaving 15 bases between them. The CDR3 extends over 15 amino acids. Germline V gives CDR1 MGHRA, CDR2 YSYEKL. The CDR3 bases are TGCGCCAGCAGCCAAGGGACTACCTCCAGGAACGAGCAGTACTTC. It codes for CASSQGTTSRNEQYF.

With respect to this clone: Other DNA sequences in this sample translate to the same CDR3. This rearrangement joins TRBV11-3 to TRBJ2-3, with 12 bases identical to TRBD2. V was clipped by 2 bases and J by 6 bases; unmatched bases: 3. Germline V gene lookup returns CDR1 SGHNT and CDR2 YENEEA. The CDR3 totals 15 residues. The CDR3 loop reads CASSLLAGGPDTQYF. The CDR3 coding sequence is TGTGCCAGCAGCTTACTAGCGGGGGGGCCGGATACGCAGTATTTT.

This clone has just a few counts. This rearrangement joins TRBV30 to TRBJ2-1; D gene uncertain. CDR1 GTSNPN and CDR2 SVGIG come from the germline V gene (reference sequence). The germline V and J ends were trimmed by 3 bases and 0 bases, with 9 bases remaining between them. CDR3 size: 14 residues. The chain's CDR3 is CAWRGKSSYNEQFF. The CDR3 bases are TGTGCCTGGAGAGGGAAGAGCTCCTACAATGAGCAGTTCTTC.

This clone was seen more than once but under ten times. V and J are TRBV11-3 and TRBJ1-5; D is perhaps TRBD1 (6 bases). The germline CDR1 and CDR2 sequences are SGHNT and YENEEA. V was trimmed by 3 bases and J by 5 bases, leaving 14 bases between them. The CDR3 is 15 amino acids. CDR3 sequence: CASSFYTRGDQPQHF. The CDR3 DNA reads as TGTGCCAGCAGCTTTTACACCAGGGGCGATCAGCCCCAGCATTTT. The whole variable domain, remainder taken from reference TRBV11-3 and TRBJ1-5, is EAGVVQSPRYKIIEKKQPVAFWCNPISGHNTLYWYLQNLGQGPELLIRYENEEAVDDSQLPKDRFSAERLKGVDSTLKIQPAELGDSAVYLCASSFYTRGDQPQHFGDGTRLSIL.

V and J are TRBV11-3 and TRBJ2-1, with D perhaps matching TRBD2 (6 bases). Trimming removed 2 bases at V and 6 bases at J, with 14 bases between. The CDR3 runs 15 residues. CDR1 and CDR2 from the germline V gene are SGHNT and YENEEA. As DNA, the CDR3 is TGTGCCAGCAGCTTAAGTTCTCTAGCGATCAATGAGCAGTTCTTC. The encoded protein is CASSLSSLAINEQFF.

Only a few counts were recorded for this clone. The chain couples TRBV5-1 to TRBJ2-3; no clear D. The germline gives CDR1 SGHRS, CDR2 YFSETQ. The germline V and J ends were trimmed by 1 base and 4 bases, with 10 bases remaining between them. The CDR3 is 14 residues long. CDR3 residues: CASSLQPAPDTQYF. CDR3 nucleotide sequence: TGCGCCAGCAGCTTGCAGCCCGCACCAGATACGCAGTATTTT.

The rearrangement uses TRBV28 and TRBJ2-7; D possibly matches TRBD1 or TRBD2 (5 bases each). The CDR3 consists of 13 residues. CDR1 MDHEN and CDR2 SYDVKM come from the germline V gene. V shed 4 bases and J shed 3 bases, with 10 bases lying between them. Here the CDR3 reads CASSWGPYYEQYF. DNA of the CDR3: TGTGCCAGCAGTTGGGGACCTTACTACGAGCAGTACTTC.

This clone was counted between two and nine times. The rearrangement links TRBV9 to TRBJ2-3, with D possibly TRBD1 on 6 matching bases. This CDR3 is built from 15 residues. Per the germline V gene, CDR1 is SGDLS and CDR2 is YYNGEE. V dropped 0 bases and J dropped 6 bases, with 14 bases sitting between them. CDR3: CASSVDGTPVDTQYF. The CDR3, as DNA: TGTGCCAGCAGCGTAGATGGGACACCCGTGGATACGCAGTATTTT.

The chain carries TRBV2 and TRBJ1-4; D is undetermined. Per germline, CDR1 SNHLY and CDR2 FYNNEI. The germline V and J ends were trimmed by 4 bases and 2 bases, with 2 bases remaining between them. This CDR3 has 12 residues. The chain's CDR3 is CASSGTNEKLFF. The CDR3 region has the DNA TGTGCCAGCAGTGGGACTAATGAAAAACTGTTTTTT. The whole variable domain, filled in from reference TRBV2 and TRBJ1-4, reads EPEVTQTPSHQVTQMGQEVILRCVPISNHLYFYWYRQILGQKVEFLVSFYNNEISEKSEIFDDQFSVERPDGSNFTLKIRSTKLEDSAMYFCASSGTNEKLFFGSGTQLSVL.

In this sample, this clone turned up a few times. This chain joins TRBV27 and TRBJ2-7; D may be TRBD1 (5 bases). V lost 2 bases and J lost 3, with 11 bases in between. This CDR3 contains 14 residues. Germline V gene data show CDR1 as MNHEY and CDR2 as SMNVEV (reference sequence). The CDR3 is CASSLVPRVYEQYF. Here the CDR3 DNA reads TGTGCCAGCAGTTTAGTCCCCAGGGTCTACGAGCAGTACTTC.

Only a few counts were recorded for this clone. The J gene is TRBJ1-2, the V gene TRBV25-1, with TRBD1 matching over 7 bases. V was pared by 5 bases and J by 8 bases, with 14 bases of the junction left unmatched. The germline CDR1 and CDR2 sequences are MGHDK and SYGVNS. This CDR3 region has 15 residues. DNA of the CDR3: TGTGCCAGCAGTAAACAGGGGAAGAGCCGGGAGGGCTACACCTTC. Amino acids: CASSKQGKSREGYTF.

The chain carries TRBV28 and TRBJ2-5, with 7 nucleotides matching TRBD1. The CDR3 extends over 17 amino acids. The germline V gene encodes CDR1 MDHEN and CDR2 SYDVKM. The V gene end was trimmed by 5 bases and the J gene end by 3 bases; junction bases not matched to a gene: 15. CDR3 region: CASSPNRGLRNKETQYF. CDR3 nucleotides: TGTGCCAGCAGTCCCAACAGGGGCCTTCGGAATAAAGAGACCCAGTACTTC.

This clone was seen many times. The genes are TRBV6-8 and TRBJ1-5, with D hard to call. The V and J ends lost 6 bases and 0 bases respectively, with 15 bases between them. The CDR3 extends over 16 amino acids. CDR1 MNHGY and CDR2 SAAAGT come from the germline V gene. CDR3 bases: TGTGCCAGCAGGCACGCAGGAGGAAATAGCAATCAGCCCCAGCATTTT. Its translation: CASRHAGGNSNQPQHF.

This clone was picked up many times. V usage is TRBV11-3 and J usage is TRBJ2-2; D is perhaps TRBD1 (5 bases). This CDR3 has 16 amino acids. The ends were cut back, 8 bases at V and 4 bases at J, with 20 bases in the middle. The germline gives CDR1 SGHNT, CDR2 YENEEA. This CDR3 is CASSPSGREITGELFF. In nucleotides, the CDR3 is TGTGCCAGCTCTCCCTCAGGGCGAGAAATCACCGGGGAGCTGTTTTTT.

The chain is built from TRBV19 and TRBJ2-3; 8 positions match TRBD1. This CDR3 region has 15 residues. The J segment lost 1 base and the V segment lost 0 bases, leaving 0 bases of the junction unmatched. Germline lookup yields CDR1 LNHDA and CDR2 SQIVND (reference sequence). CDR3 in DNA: TGTGCCAGTAGTATAGACAGGGGGCGCACAGATACGCAGTATTTT. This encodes CASSIDRGRTDTQYF.

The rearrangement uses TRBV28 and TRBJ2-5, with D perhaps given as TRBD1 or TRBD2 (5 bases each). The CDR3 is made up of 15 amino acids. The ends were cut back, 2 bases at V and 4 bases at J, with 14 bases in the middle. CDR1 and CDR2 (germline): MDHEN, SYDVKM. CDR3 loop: CASSLGTRLGETQYF. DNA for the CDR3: TGTGCCAGCAGTTTAGGGACCCGGCTAGGAGAGACCCAGTACTTC. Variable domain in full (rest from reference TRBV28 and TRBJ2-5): DVKVTQSSRYLVKRTGEKVFLECVQDMDHENMFWYRQDPGLGLRLIYFSYDVKMKEKGDIPEGYSVSREKKERFSLILESASTNQTSMYLCASSLGTRLGETQYFGPGTRLLVL.